This T cell receptor beta chain was recovered during a study of cytomegalovirus exposure and HLA in healthy donors. Findings and limits, study-wide: When presence/absence was analysed, sequencing depth was taken to be roughly uniform across donors.

A multiplex PCR was run with 60 Vbeta primers and 13 Jbeta primers. The assay was immunoSEQ multiplex PCR, and TCRdb's table has in-frame clones only and misses some. The repertoire holds about 150,000 clones, with approximately 84% as singletons. The J segment lost 4 bases and the V segment lost 4 bases, leaving 6 bases of the junction unmatched. Germline CDR1 and CDR2: SGHNT and YYREEE (reference sequence). This CDR3 is 16 amino acids long. Remarks on this clone: Antigen: not known.

This sequence originates from a boy aged 2 to 10 in good health and CMV-seronegative. The rearrangement links TRBV5-4 to TRBJ2-1; 12 nucleotides agree with TRBD2. Specimen: PBMCs. The CDR3 loop is CASSLGTSGRYNEQFF. The CDR3 DNA follows: TGTGCCAGCAGCCTAGGGACTAGCGGGCGATACAATGAGCAGTTCTTC.